This entry features one T cell receptor beta chain sequence. Its binding antigen is unknown. No base quality values were provided; no much bigger clone lies one nucleotide off. TCRbeta CDR3 regions were amplified from genomic DNA by means of the immunoSEQ Assay, a bias-controlled multiplex PCR. As for the original processing: Nucleated cell counts per sample were estimated from amplification of reference gene primers within the assay. Sequence reads were collapsed and filtered to measure the absolute abundance of every unique TCRbeta CDR3 rearrangement. For each sample, productive Simpson clonality was calculated as the square root of Simpson's diversity index across productive rearrangements. The immuneACCESS repertoire file appears here via TCRdb, limited to in-frame rearrangements. These files lack a portion of the clones; in checked studies, under half of the deficit traces to unresolved V genes, and the cause of the others is not known. V, J and clone size reflect that table, while D and trimming were determined from the DNA. Present in this sample are 190,000 or so clones, 65% to 90% of which were seen just once. The ten largest account for around 4% of the sample.

These data come from a study of blood T cell repertoires in COVID-19 (dated by TCRdb to between 2020 and 2021). At the level of the whole study: Samples covering the acute and convalescent phases of COVID-19 were provided by collaborators in the United States, Italy and Spain. The prospective study material was composed of cDNA or gDNA derived from T cells, B-cell-depleted T cells, or PBMCs. Deeply sampled blood TCRbeta repertoires from subjects exposed to, actively infected with, or recovered from COVID-19 were included in the dataset. The repertoires were released in a freely available public database meant as a resource for research on the immune response to SARS-CoV-2. Samples came from the ongoing ImmuneRACE study (first 160 participants) plus 1,254 subjects from 6 global collaborators. Sample metadata almost always included a de-identified subject ID, COVID-19 status, age in years and sex. Where HLA class I and class II types were available, the types were taken from metadata supplied by the sample provider, not from assay-based typing.

Overall study results and their limits: How much clinical and demographic metadata was included differed by source and by participant, and the metadata was provided uncurated.

Participants in the prospective study were enrolled through a virtual design, were aged roughly 18 to 90 years, and lived in about 25 United States geographic areas. In the prospective study, cohorts were assigned on the basis of participant-reported clinical history obtained from a screening survey and a study questionnaire. A participant counted as exposed if, within 2 weeks of entering the study, that participant had been in contact with someone who had a PCR-confirmed or clinician-diagnosed COVID-19 case. Mobile phlebotomists in the prospective study collected whole blood, serum and a nasopharyngeal or oropharyngeal swab from every participant. Prospective study participants could optionally give additional blood draws and questionnaires over an approximately two-month period. Before DNA extraction, prospective study blood samples were shipped either frozen or at room temperature. Source material: PBMCs or T cells enriched from blood (not recorded which). The origin of this receptor is a woman younger than 45 who had been exposed to COVID-19.

The base sequence is TGTGCCAGCAGCTCCCTAGCGGGGGGCCTAAGGGAGACCCAGTACTTC. The encoded protein is CASSSLAGGLRETQYF. The rearrangement joined TRBV11-2 to TRBJ2-5; 11 bases in the junction line up with TRBD2. Measured from the cysteine to the phenylalanine, the CDR3 is 16 residues long. The CDR3 DNA has 48 bases and is translated from base 1. Relative to germline, V is missing 4 bases and J is missing 5 bases, with 9 bases of the junction outside any gene match. From a lookup of the germline V gene, CDR1 and CDR2 are SGHAT and FQNNGV. Where the CDR3 stops, the reference TRBV11-2 and TRBJ2-5 genes take over; the full variable domain is EAGVAQSPRYKIIEKRQSVAFWCNPISGHATLYWYQQILGQGPKLLIQFQNNGVVDDSQLPKDRFSAERLKGVDSTLKIQPAKLEDSAVYLCASSSLAGGLRETQYFGPGTRLLVL.